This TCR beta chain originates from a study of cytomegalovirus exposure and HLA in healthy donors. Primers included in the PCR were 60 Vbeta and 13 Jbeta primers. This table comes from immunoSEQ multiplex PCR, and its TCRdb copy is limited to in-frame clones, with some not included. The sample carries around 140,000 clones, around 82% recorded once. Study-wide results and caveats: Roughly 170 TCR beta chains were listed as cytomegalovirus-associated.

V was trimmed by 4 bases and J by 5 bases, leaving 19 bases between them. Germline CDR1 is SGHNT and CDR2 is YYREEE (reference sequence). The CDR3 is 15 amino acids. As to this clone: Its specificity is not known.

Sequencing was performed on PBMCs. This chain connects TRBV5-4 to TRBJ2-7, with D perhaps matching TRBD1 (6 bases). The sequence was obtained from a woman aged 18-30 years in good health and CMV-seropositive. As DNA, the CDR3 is TGTGCCAGCAGCCTCCCTCCGACAGGCATCGACGAGCAGTACTTC. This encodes CASSLPPTGIDEQYF. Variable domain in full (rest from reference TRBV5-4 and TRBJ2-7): ETGVTQSPTHLIKTRGQQVTLRCSSQSGHNTVSWYQQALGQGPQFIFQYYREEENGRGNFPPRFSGLQFPNYSSELNVNALELDDSALYLCASSLPPTGIDEQYFGPGTRLTVT.